Listed here are 10 T cell receptor beta chains from one sample, sequenced in a study of blood T cells in healthy people across ages. Together with a sample-barcoded 5' primer, a J-beta primer mix was included in a second PCR lasting about 7 to 11 cycles. Each CDR3 protein gets one entry after TCRdb re-called the 5' RACE reads with MiXCR. The sample lists 550,000 to 750,000 distinct CDR3 sequences; roughly 20% were seen once. The specimen was blood. The receptors here all came from a man in his 70s in good health.

V is TRBV7-2 and J is TRBJ1-4; TRBD1 is a possible D gene (5 bases). The CDR3 sequence is 14 residues long. V was clipped by 2 bases and J by 6 bases, with 10 bases between them. CDR1 is SGHTA and CDR2 is FQGNSA in the germline V gene. In DNA form, the CDR3 reads TGTGCCAGCAGCTTATGGCAGGGTGATGAAAAACTGTTTTTT. Residues: CASSLWQGDEKLFF. The variable domain in full, completed from reference TRBV7-2 and TRBJ1-4, reads GAGVSQSPSNKVTEKGKDVELRCDPISGHTALYWYRQSLGQGLEFLIYFQGNSAPDKSGLPSDRFSAERTGGSVSTLTIQRTQQEDSAVYLCASSLWQGDEKLFFGSGTQLSVL.

This clonotype came up many times. The chain uses TRBV10-3 and TRBJ2-2; TRBD2 might be the D (6 bases). There are 16 residues in the CDR3. Germline CDR1 ENHRY, CDR2 SYGVKD. With 3 bases removed from V and 5 bases from J, the gap between germline ends came to 16 bases. CDR3 nucleotide sequence: TGTGCCATCAGTGAAGTTTTGGGGGGACGAACCGGGGAGCTGTTTTTT. This translates into CAISEVLGGRTGELFF.

In this sample, this clonotype turned up a few times. This chain links TRBV5-5 with TRBJ2-5, with a tentative D call TRBD1 (6 bases). The germline CDR1 and CDR2 sequences are SGHKS and YYEKEE (reference sequence). The V end lost 0 bases, the J end lost 2 bases, and 8 bases lay between the germline ends. This CDR3 has 14 residues. CDR3 amino acids: CASSLGDIQETQYF. Written as DNA, the CDR3 is TGTGCCAGCAGCTTGGGGGACATACAAGAGACCCAGTACTTC.

This clonotype was observed many times. The chain combines TRBV11-2 with TRBJ2-6, with no clear D. Trimming removed 3 bases from V and 0 bases from J, with 15 bases in between. This CDR3 has 18 residues. Germline loops: CDR1 SGHAT, CDR2 FQNNGV. As DNA, the CDR3 is TGTGCCAGCAGCTTCGGAGAAAACTTAAACTCTGGGGCCAACGTCCTGACTTTC. Protein sequence: CASSFGENLNSGANVLTF. Using reference TRBV11-2 and TRBJ2-6 for the parts outside the CDR3, the full variable domain is EAGVAQSPRYKIIEKRQSVAFWCNPISGHATLYWYQQILGQGPKLLIQFQNNGVVDDSQLPKDRFSAERLKGVDSTLKIQPAKLEDSAVYLCASSFGENLNSGANVLTFGAGSRLTVL.

CDR3 in amino acids: CAITGTSGEQYF. In nucleotides, the CDR3 is TGTGCCATCACAGGGACTAGCGGCGAGCAGTACTTC. The chain couples TRBV10-3 to TRBJ2-5; the match to TRBD2 covers 11 bases. The last part of the DNA fits TRBJ2-7 better; the J call may be wrong. From germline, CDR1 is ENHRY and CDR2 SYGVKD. This CDR3 has 12 residues.

This chain links TRBV7-2 with TRBJ2-3; 8 bases are a match to TRBD1. This CDR3 has 16 amino acids. In germline, CDR1 is SGHTA, CDR2 FQGNSA. Trimming took 1 base from V and 1 from J; bases not matched to a gene: 4. CDR3 region: CASSLGDRGGTDTQYF. DNA of the CDR3: TGTGCCAGCAGCTTAGGCGACAGGGGTGGCACAGATACGCAGTATTTT. Full variable domain (rest looked up from reference TRBV7-2 and TRBJ2-3): GAGVSQSPSNKVTEKGKDVELRCDPISGHTALYWYRQSLGQGLEFLIYFQGNSAPDKSGLPSDRFSAERTGGSVSTLTIQRTQQEDSAVYLCASSLGDRGGTDTQYFGPGTRLTVL.

CDR3 protein: CASSLVPDKDEQFF. CDR3 DNA: TGCGCCAGCAGCTTGGTGCCAGACAAGGATGAGCAGTTCTTC. The chain couples TRBV5-1 to TRBJ2-1; no firm D call. Germline values: CDR1 SGHRS, CDR2 YFSETQ. V was pared by 0 bases and J by 8 bases, with 12 bases between. This CDR3 is 14 amino acids long.

This clonotype has more than one count but fewer than ten. J is TRBJ2-7 and V is TRBV2, with 8 bases fitting TRBD2. Germline CDR1 SNHLY, CDR2 FYNNEI. Trimming removed 2 bases from V and 0 bases from J; junction bases left unmatched: 3. This CDR3 comprises 15 residues. The CDR3 nucleotides read TGTGCCAGCAGTGAACTCACTAGCGGCTCCTACGAGCAGTACTTC. It translates to CASSELTSGSYEQYF.

The chain recombines TRBV20-1 with TRBJ2-3; unclear D gene. V dropped 6 bases and J dropped 1 base, with 14 bases sitting between them. This CDR3 region has 14 residues. Germline V CDR1 and CDR2: DFQATT, SNEGSKA (reference sequence). The CDR3 region is CSATTSSGTDTQYF. The DNA for the CDR3 is TGCAGTGCGACGACTTCGTCGGGCACAGATACGCAGTATTTT.

A few counts support this clonotype. This rearrangement joins TRBV3-1 to TRBJ2-5; TRBD1 agrees at 12 bases. This CDR3 contains 16 residues. The V and J ends lost 1 base and 5 bases, in that order; junction bases with no gene match: 5. The germline V gene has CDR1 LGHDT and CDR2 YNNKEL (reference sequence). The CDR3 reads CASSQAGTGGWETQYF. DNA for the CDR3: TGTGCCAGCAGCCAAGCCGGGACAGGGGGCTGGGAGACCCAGTACTTC.